A selection of T cell receptor beta chains follows, all from one sample in a study of radiotherapy plus CTLA-4 blockade in lung cancer. Produced via immunoSEQ multiplex PCR; TCRdb's table is partial and in-frame only. The sample holds 30,000 to 50,000 clones, just under 80% seen once. Source: peripheral blood, taken from a patient treated with radiotherapy plus ipilimumab. These receptors all come from a human donor with non-small cell lung cancer that progressed on radiotherapy plus ipilimumab. Each CDR3 is given without its conserved first and last residue.

len	v_gene	j_gene	CDR3aa
15	TRBV7-3	TRBJ1-1	ASSEKIPGQGATEAF
14	TRBV6-5	TRBJ1-2	ASSYSIRTTNYGYT
18	TRBV7-3	TRBJ2-5	ASSLSPSAGFSGGQETQY
11	TRBV7-9	TRBJ2-3	ASSPEGTDTQY
12	TRBV6-1	TRBJ2-5	ASSEVPGGETQY
14	TRBV6-5	TRBJ2-3	ASSYQNSGGTDTQY
12	TRBV7-2	TRBJ2-3	AIFDVAGGHTQY
13	TRBV9	TRBJ1-1	ASSSAQGAAVRAF
13	TRBV6-1	TRBJ1-2	ASSLSVTISYGYT
10	TRBV2	TRBJ2-5	ASSEARETQY
14	TRBV2	TRBJ2-6	ASSGQGAYGANVLT
13	TRBV6-5	TRBJ1-5	ASGQGFGSNQPQH
14	TRBV5-6	TRBJ1-4	ASSPSWSSTNEKLF
13	TRBV5-4	TRBJ2-7	ASSLNQGQTYEQY
14	TRBV2	TRBJ2-2	ASSVEGTPNTGELF
14	TRBV9	TRBJ2-1	ATSRGAQSSYNEQF
14	TRBV18	TRBJ2-5	ASSPRLAGGQETQY
14	TRBV4-1	TRBJ2-1	ASSQDPQGGFNEQF
11	TRBV7-2	TRBJ1-1	ASSLQGLTEAF
11	TRBV7-3	TRBJ2-6	ASRQSGANVLT
12	TRBV18	TRBJ1-1	ASSPGPRGTEAF
12	TRBV14	TRBJ1-1	ASSQGSLGLEAF
14	TRBV5-1	TRBJ2-3	ASSHLPPHLLATQY
10	TRBV6-5	TRBJ1-2	ASSGVPGGYT
11	TRBV11-3	TRBJ2-3	ASSLDSPDTQY
13	TRBV7-2	TRBJ1-2	ASSRDRPALYGYT
15	TRBV11-2	TRBJ2-7	ASSFTDRGQISYEQY
11	TRBV5-1	TRBJ2-5	ASRSLAGETQY
10	TRBV2	TRBJ2-1	ASSEGLHEQF
11	TRBV6-1	TRBJ2-7	ASSESLLYEQY
13	TRBV4-3	TRBJ1-1	ASSHGDISGNEAF
9	TRBV20-1	TRBJ2-7	SARTAYEQY
11	TRBV4-3	TRBJ2-7	ASSQKGHLEQY
12	TRBV7-8	TRBJ2-3	ASSFFSRLDTQY